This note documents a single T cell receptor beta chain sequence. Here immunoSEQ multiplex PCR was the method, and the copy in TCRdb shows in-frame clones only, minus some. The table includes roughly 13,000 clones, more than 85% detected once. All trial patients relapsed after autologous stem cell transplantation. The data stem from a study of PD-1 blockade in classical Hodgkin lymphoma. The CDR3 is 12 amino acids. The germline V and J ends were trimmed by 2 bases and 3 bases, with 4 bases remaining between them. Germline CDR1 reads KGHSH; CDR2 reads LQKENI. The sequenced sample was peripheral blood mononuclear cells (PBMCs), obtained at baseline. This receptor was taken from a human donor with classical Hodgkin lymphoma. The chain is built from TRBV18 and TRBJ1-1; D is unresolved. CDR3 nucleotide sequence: TGTGCCAGCTCACCATCGGACACTGAAGCTTTCTTT. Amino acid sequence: CASSPSDTEAFF.